The 32 T cell receptor beta chains presented below share a single source sample, sequenced in a study of response to subunit inactivated influenza vaccine. TCRdb processed the RT-PCR reads anew with MiXCR; each CDR3 protein has one entry. The sample holds roughly 170,000 distinct CDR3 sequences, 7.5% to 10% seen once. Specimen: non-naive T cells sorted from PBMCs, collected on the day of vaccination. The receptors were sampled from a man aged 50 to 59 who received an inactivated influenza vaccine.

J is TRBJ2-5 and V is TRBV12-3 or TRBV12-4; D possibly corresponds to TRBD2 (7 bases). V gave up 0 bases and J gave up 5 bases, with 10 bases separating them. The CDR3 is 14 amino acids. This CDR3 is CASSLAGGPETQYF. CDR3 coding DNA: TGTGCCAGCAGTTTAGCGGGGGGGCCCGAGACCCAGTACTTC.

The chain couples TRBV6-1 to TRBJ1-2, with a weak D call TRBD1 (5 bases). From germline, CDR1 is MNHNS and CDR2 SASEGT. This CDR3 spans 16 amino acids. Trimming took off 3 bases at V and 4 bases at J, with 18 bases between the two ends. The CDR3 protein is CASSDLKTNGAYGYTF. The CDR3 DNA reads as TGTGCCAGCAGTGATTTGAAGACGAATGGGGCCTATGGCTACACCTTC.

This clonotype showed up many times. The chain recombines TRBV12-3 or TRBV12-4 with TRBJ2-5; TRBD1 matches at 7 bases. The CDR3 contains 15 residues. The V and J ends lost 6 bases and 5 bases, in that order; junction bases with no gene match: 12. The CDR3 loop reads CASRKPTGLRETQYF. CDR3 in DNA: TGTGCCAGCAGAAAACCGACAGGGCTGAGGGAGACCCAGTACTTC.

This chain links TRBV7-2 with TRBJ2-7; TRBD2 matches at 12 bases. The CDR3 has 14 amino acids. J lost 6 bases, V lost 5 bases, and 5 bases had no gene match. Germline V lookup: CDR1 SGHTA, CDR2 FQGNSA. CDR3 in DNA: TGTGCCAGCAGCCCAGGACTAGCGGGACGCGAGCAGTACTTC. This encodes CASSPGLAGREQYF.

This clonotype was picked up many times. This chain connects TRBV10-3 to TRBJ2-5; D is perhaps TRBD1 (6 bases). This CDR3 has 15 residues. Germline lookup yields CDR1 ENHRY and CDR2 SYGVKD. Deletions cut 4 bases from V and 1 base from J, with 13 bases between. The CDR3 DNA is TGTGCCATCAGTGTAAGCAGGGGATTCCAAGAGACCCAGTACTTC. Translation: CAISVSRGFQETQYF.

This clonotype showed up just a few times. V gene TRBV20-1 combines with J gene TRBJ2-1, with D unresolved. CDR3 length: 14 amino acids. V was clipped by 2 bases and J by 2 bases, with 10 bases between them. Germline CDR1 is DFQATT and CDR2 is SNEGSKA (reference sequence). The CDR3, as DNA: TGCAGTGCTAGACAGCGACCGACCTACAATGAGCAGTTCTTC. Translation: CSARQRPTYNEQFF.

This clonotype was detected once. The chain couples TRBV3-1 to TRBJ2-3, with D possibly matching TRBD2 (5 bases). The ends were cut back, 7 bases at V and 0 bases at J, with 23 bases in the middle. The CDR3 spans 18 residues. The germline CDR1 and CDR2 sequences are LGHDT and YNNKEL (reference sequence). CDR3 nucleotide sequence: TGTGCCAGCACCCCCGCGGGCGCCCGTTTGGCCAGCACAGATACGCAGTATTTT. This sequence encodes CASTPAGARLASTDTQYF.

The chain employs TRBV11-1 and TRBJ2-5, with 16 bases identical to TRBD2. The CDR3 has 18 amino acids. Germline CDR1 SGHAT, CDR2 FQDESV (reference sequence). Unmatched junction bases numbered 7, after V lost 4 bases and J lost 2 bases. The CDR3 is CASSSSGTSGGVQETQYF. The DNA for the CDR3 is TGTGCCAGCAGCTCCTCCGGGACTAGCGGGGGGGTTCAAGAGACCCAGTACTTC.

The chain links TRBV30 to TRBJ1-6; TRBD1 might be the D (5 bases). The V gene lost 5 bases and the J gene lost 7 bases, with 12 bases spanning the gap. The CDR3 is made up of 13 amino acids. CDR1 and CDR2 (germline): GTSNPN, SVGIG (reference sequence). The CDR3 coding sequence is TGTGCCTGGGGGACCCCCCCCAATTCACCCCTCCACTTT. It encodes CAWGTPPNSPLHF.

Only a few counts were recorded for this clonotype. The gene calls are TRBV27 and TRBJ2-2; 12 nucleotides align to TRBD2. This CDR3 region has 15 residues. V lost 5 bases, J lost 5 bases, and 3 bases stayed unmatched. In germline, CDR1 is MNHEY, CDR2 SMNVEV (reference sequence). CDR3 nucleotide sequence: TGTGCCAGCAGTATCGGACTAGCGGGAACCGGGGAGCTGTTTTTT. Residues: CASSIGLAGTGELFF.

J is TRBJ2-6 and V is TRBV7-9, with 10 bases identical to TRBD2. The V and J ends lost 1 base and 10 bases, in that order; junction bases with no gene match: 10. The CDR3 covers 17 residues. Germline V gives CDR1 SEHNR, CDR2 FQNEAQ (reference sequence). CDR3 in amino acids: CASSLDIVAGGLNVLTF. CDR3 DNA sequence: TGTGCCAGCAGCTTAGATATAGTAGCGGGAGGTTTAAACGTCCTGACTTTC.

The chain carries TRBV27 and TRBJ1-2; D gene ambiguous. This CDR3 contains 11 residues. Trimming removed 5 bases from V and 4 bases from J, with 5 bases in between. In germline, CDR1 is MNHEY, CDR2 SMNVEV (reference sequence). CDR3 protein: CASSRGYGYTF. The CDR3 bases are TGTGCCAGCAGTCGCGGCTATGGCTACACCTTC.

This clonotype was picked up many times. CDR3 in DNA: TGTGCCAGCAGGCCCTACCGGTCGGGGAACACTGAAGCTTTCTTT. It encodes CASRPYRSGNTEAFF. The J gene is TRBJ1-1, the V gene TRBV2; D remains ambiguous. The V end lost 6 bases, the J end lost 1 base, and 15 bases lay between the germline ends. This CDR3 spans 15 amino acids. CDR1 and CDR2 from the germline V gene are SNHLY and FYNNEI.

This clonotype was counted only a few times. The rearrangement joins TRBV9 to TRBJ2-1; 7 bases are a match to TRBD2. CDR1 and CDR2 from the germline V gene are SGDLS and YYNGEE. CDR3 size: 18 residues. V was pared by 1 base and J by 0 bases, with 10 bases of the junction left unmatched. This CDR3 is CASSVKREREVSYNEQFF. The DNA of the CDR3 is TGTGCCAGCAGCGTAAAAAGGGAGCGGGAAGTCTCCTACAATGAGCAGTTCTTC.

The CDR3: CASSESETFATQYF. The CDR3 nucleotides are TGTGCCAGCAGCGAAAGCGAGACATTCGCGACCCAGTACTTC. This sequence joins TRBV7-9 and TRBJ2-5; D is uncertain. CDR1 is SEHNR and CDR2 is FQNEAQ in the germline V gene (reference sequence). This CDR3 is 14 amino acids long. V lost 5 bases and J lost 7, with 17 bases in between.

The chain couples TRBV30 to TRBJ2-5, with 12 positions matching TRBD1. The CDR3 has 14 residues. V lost 4 bases, J lost 5 bases, and 5 bases stayed unmatched. Germline values: CDR1 GTSNPN, CDR2 SVGIG (reference sequence). The CDR3 sequence: CAWNPGQGAETQYF. CDR3 coding DNA: TGTGCCTGGAATCCGGGACAGGGGGCGGAGACCCAGTACTTC.

This clonotype was seen a few times. The V and J genes are TRBV7-2 and TRBJ1-5; no firm D call. The CDR3 extends over 13 amino acids. The germline V gene has CDR1 SGHTA and CDR2 FQGNSA. Trimming took 7 bases from V and 0 from J, leaving 7 bases between them. As DNA, the CDR3 is TGTGCCAGCACCGTGAATAGCAATCAGCCCCAGCATTTT. Residues: CASTVNSNQPQHF.

This clonotype was seen many times. V and J are TRBV12-3 or TRBV12-4 and TRBJ2-1; possibly TRBD1 for D (6 bases). V shed 6 bases and J shed 5 bases, with 14 bases lying between them. This CDR3 has 14 amino acids. CDR3 amino acids: CASREGQKNNEQFF. The CDR3 bases are TGTGCCAGCAGGGAAGGACAGAAAAACAATGAGCAGTTCTTC.

The chain recombines TRBV6-1 with TRBJ1-6; TRBD1 might be the D (6 bases). This CDR3 region has 15 residues. Germline V gene data show CDR1 as MNHNS and CDR2 as SASEGT. Trimming stripped 6 bases from V and 6 bases from J, with 15 bases between. CDR3 amino acids: CASRRQGTFNSPLHF. CDR3 coding DNA: TGTGCCAGCAGACGGCAGGGGACCTTTAATTCACCCCTCCACTTT.

This clonotype was detected only a few times. The gene calls are TRBV12-3 or TRBV12-4 and TRBJ2-1; D gene uncertain. V was cut by 4 bases and J by 14 bases, with 18 bases left in between. The CDR3 length is 13 residues. CDR3 residues: CASSSRFVTWEFF. As DNA, the CDR3 is TGTGCCAGCAGTTCCCGATTTGTTACTTGGGAGTTCTTC.

This clonotype was detected a few times. V and J are TRBV5-4 and TRBJ2-1; 7 bases agree with TRBD1. The CDR3 is made up of 13 amino acids. Trimming removed 3 bases from V and 10 bases from J; junction bases left unmatched: 7. Germline CDR1 is SGHNT and CDR2 is YYREEE (reference sequence). The CDR3 DNA sequence: TGTGCCAGCAGCTCTCAGGGGGAGAAAGAGCAGTTCTTC. This gives the protein CASSSQGEKEQFF.

This clonotype was seen more than once but under ten times. The chain joins TRBV14 to TRBJ2-1, with a weak D call TRBD1 (6 bases). This CDR3 spans 14 amino acids. The V gene lost 1 base and the J gene lost 15 bases, with 19 bases spanning the gap. CDR1 is SGHDN and CDR2 is FVKESK in the germline V gene. CDR3: CASSQVSGGQRRFF. CDR3 sequence (DNA): TGTGCCAGCAGCCAAGTAAGTGGAGGACAGCGGAGGTTCTTC. The whole variable domain, remainder taken from reference TRBV14 and TRBJ2-1, is EAGVTQFPSHSVIEKGQTVTLRCDPISGHDNLYWYRRVMGKEIKFLLHFVKESKQDESGMPNNRFLAERTGGTYSTLKVQPAELEDSGVYFCASSQVSGGQRRFFGPGTRLTVL.

The table lists this clonotype with a few counts. The V and J genes are TRBV4-2 and TRBJ2-1; 9 bases line up with TRBD1. The V segment lost 1 base and the J segment 2 bases; nucleotides outside the gene matches: 3. CDR3 length equals 16 residues. CDR1 is LGHNA and CDR2 is YNFKEQ in the germline V gene. The CDR3 loop is CASSQVGQGTYNEQFF. In DNA form, the CDR3 reads TGTGCCAGCAGCCAAGTGGGACAGGGAACCTACAATGAGCAGTTCTTC.

Many counts were recorded for this clonotype. The V gene is TRBV20-1, the J gene TRBJ1-1; unclear D gene. The CDR3 has 13 amino acids. The ends were cut back, 6 bases at V and 0 bases at J, with 11 bases in the middle. CDR1 is DFQATT and CDR2 is SNEGSKA in the germline V gene (reference sequence). CDR3 region: CSANRLLNTEAFF. CDR3 nucleotides: TGCAGTGCAAACAGATTATTGAACACTGAAGCTTTCTTT.

This clonotype occurred a few times. The V and J genes are TRBV30 and TRBJ1-2, with D unclear. V lost 3 bases to trimming and J lost 5 bases, with 16 bases between them. Germline loops: CDR1 GTSNPN, CDR2 SVGIG (reference sequence). The CDR3 covers 14 residues. Here the CDR3 reads CAWSPRSSGYGYTF. The CDR3 DNA sequence: TGTGCCTGGAGCCCCCGTTCTTCGGGGTATGGCTACACCTTC.

In its sample, this clonotype was seen a few times. For the CDR3, the DNA is TGTGCCAGCAGCTGGCCGGGACTAGCGGATCAAGAGACCCAGTACTTC. This gives the protein CASSWPGLADQETQYF. The V gene is TRBV7-9, the J gene TRBJ2-5; TRBD2 matches 11 bases. V was clipped by 4 bases and J by 2 bases; unmatched bases: 6. The CDR3 has 16 residues. CDR1 is SEHNR and CDR2 is FQNEAQ in the germline V gene (reference sequence).

V and J are TRBV6-1 and TRBJ2-2; no clear D. Germline V gene sequence: CDR1 MNHNS, CDR2 SASEGT. The CDR3 is 14 residues long. Deletions cut 5 bases from V and 3 bases from J, with 10 bases between. The CDR3 DNA is TGTGCCAGCAGTCGGTCGTCAGACACCGGGGAGCTGTTTTTT. Encoded protein: CASSRSSDTGELFF.

This clonotype was counted between two and nine times. The V and J genes are TRBV4-1 and TRBJ2-5; 7 bases match TRBD1. The CDR3 totals 17 residues. Germline V CDR1 and CDR2: MGHRA, YSYEKL. With 0 bases clipped from V and 5 bases from J, the junction kept 12 bases outside the gene matches. Here the CDR3 reads CASSQDSNRGNGETQYF. The CDR3 nucleotides are TGCGCCAGCAGCCAAGATAGTAACAGGGGCAACGGGGAGACCCAGTACTTC.

In this sample, this clonotype turned up a few times. The chain recombines TRBV7-9 with TRBJ2-1; D remains ambiguous. V dropped 5 bases and J dropped 8 bases, with 10 bases sitting between them. The germline V gene encodes CDR1 SEHNR and CDR2 FQNEAQ (reference sequence). CDR3 length equals 12 residues. The DNA of the CDR3 is TGTGCCAGCAGCCACATAGGCCATGAGCAGTTCTTC. Protein product: CASSHIGHEQFF. Variable domain in full (rest from reference TRBV7-9 and TRBJ2-1): DTGVSQNPRHKITKRGQNVTFRCDPISEHNRLYWYRQTLGQGPEFLTYFQNEAQLEKSRLLSDRFSAERPKGSFSTLEIQRTEQGDSAMYLCASSHIGHEQFFGPGTRLTVL.

J is TRBJ1-6 and V is TRBV21-1; TRBD1, the D gene given by the table, was not confirmed from the DNA. TRBV21-1 is termed a pseudogene. CDR3 size: 17 residues. The CDR3 DNA follows: TGTGCCAGCAGCCCCCTACCCCCTGAGGGAACTCGGAAACCCCTCCACTTT. The encoded protein is CASSPLPPEGTRKPLHF.

This clonotype was detected many times. V gene TRBV7-9 combines with J gene TRBJ2-1; TRBD2 aligns across 7 bases. Trimming at V came to 2 bases and at J to 7 bases, leaving 11 bases not matched to a gene. CDR1 and CDR2 (germline): SEHNR, FQNEAQ (reference sequence). The CDR3 loop spans 16 amino acids. CDR3 DNA sequence: TGTGCCAGCAGCTTAAGGGCTAGCGGTCTTCAAAATGAGCAGTTCTTC. Protein sequence: CASSLRASGLQNEQFF.

For the CDR3, the DNA is TGTGCCAGCAGTGATGCGTCTGGGGCCAACGTCCTGACTTTC. As protein: CASSDASGANVLTF. V usage is TRBV25-1 and J usage is TRBJ2-6; the D is unclear. This CDR3 is 14 amino acids long. The V and J ends lost 3 bases and 1 base respectively, with 4 bases between them. Germline assignment: CDR1 MGHDK and CDR2 SYGVNS.